This T cell receptor beta chain derives from a study of blood T cell repertoires in COVID-19. Study context: Samples representing acute and convalescent COVID-19 were sourced from the United States, Italy and Spain. The analysed material was cDNA or gDNA that came from T cells, B-cell-depleted T cells, or PBMCs.

Original handling: Estimates of nucleated cell counts were drawn from the amplification of reference gene primers. This table comes from immunoSEQ multiplex PCR, and its TCRdb copy is limited to in-frame clones, with some not included. V, J and clone size were drawn from that table, and D and trimming were deduced from the DNA. The table records roughly 330,000 clones, more than 70% of them present only once. V shed 0 bases and J 4 bases; nucleotides not matched to a gene: 4. This CDR3 is built from 16 residues. CDR1 is SGDLS, CDR2 YYNGEE, per germline. The chain joins TRBV9 to TRBJ2-3; 11 bases match TRBD2. The sample comprised peripheral blood. The clonotype was recovered from a woman in her 50s with acute or convalescent COVID-19. The CDR3 bases are TGTGCCAGCAGCGTAGCTCTAGCGGGAGGAGCAGATACGCAGTATTTT. This translates into CASSVALAGGADTQYF.